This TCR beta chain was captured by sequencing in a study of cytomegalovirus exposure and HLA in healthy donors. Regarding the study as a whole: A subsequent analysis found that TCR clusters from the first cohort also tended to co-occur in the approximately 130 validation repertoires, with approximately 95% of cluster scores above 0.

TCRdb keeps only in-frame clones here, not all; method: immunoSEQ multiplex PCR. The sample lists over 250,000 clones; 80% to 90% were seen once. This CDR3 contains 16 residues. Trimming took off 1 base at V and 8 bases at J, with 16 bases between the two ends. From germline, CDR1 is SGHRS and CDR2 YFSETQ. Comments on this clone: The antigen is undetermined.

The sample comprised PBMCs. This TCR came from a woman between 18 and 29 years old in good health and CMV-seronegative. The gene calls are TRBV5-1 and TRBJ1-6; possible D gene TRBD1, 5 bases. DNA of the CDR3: TGCGCCAGCAGCTTGCGGGGGATTTCTTCGGATTCACCCCTCCACTTT. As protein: CASSLRGISSDSPLHF.